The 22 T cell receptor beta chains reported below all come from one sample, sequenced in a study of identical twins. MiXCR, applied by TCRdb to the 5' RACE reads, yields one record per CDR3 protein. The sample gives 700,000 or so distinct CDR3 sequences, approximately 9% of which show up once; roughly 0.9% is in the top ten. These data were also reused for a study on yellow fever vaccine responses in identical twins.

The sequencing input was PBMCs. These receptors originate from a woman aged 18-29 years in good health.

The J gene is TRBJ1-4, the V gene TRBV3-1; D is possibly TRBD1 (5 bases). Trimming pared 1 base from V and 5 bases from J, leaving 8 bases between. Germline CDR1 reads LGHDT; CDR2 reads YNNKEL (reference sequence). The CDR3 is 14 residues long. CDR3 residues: CASSQGDFNEKLFF. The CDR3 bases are TGTGCCAGCAGCCAAGGGGACTTCAATGAAAAACTGTTTTTT.

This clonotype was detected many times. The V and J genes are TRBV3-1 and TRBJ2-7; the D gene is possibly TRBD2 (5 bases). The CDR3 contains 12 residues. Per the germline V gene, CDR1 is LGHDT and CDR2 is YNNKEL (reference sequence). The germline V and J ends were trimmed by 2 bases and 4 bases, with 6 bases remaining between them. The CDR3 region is CASSQRGYEQYF. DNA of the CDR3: TGTGCCAGCAGCCAACGGGGTTACGAGCAGTACTTC.

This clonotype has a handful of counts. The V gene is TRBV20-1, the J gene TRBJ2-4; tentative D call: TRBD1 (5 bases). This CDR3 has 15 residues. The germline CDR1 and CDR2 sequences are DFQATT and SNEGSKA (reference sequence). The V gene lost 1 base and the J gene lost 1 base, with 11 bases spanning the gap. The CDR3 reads CSARVQDGAKNIQYF. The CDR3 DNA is TGCAGTGCTAGAGTACAGGACGGGGCCAAAAACATTCAGTACTTC.

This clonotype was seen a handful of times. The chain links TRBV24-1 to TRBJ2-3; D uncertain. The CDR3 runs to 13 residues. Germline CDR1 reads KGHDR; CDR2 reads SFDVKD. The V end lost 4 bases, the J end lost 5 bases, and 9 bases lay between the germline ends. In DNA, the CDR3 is TGTGCCACCAGTGACCCCCCCGTAGATACGCAGTATTTT. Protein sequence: CATSDPPVDTQYF.

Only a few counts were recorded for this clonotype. This CDR3 is CASSQRTGVRSNQPQHF. The CDR3 DNA is TGTGCCAGCAGTCAAAGGACAGGGGTAAGGAGCAATCAGCCCCAGCATTTT. The genes are TRBV28 and TRBJ1-5; TRBD1 aligns across 9 bases. This CDR3 is built from 17 residues. V was clipped by 5 bases and J by 1 base; unmatched bases: 9. CDR1 is MDHEN, CDR2 SYDVKM, per germline.

CDR3 amino acids: CAIRDRGSNTEAFF. In nucleotides, the CDR3 is TGTGCCATCAGGGACAGGGGATCGAACACTGAAGCTTTCTTT. The chain combines TRBV10-3 with TRBJ1-1; 9 bases are shared with TRBD1. The V and J ends lost 6 bases and 1 base, in that order; junction bases with no gene match: 3. Germline V gene lookup returns CDR1 ENHRY and CDR2 SYGVKD. The CDR3 totals 14 residues.

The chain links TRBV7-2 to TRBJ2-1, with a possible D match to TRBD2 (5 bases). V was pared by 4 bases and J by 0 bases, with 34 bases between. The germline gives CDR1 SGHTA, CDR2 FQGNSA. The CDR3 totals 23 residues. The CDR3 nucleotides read TGTGCCAGCAGCTACTCGCTATCCGGGGTATGGGCCCACCCTTTGAGCTCCTACAATGAGCAGTTCTTC. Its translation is CASSYSLSGVWAHPLSSYNEQFF.

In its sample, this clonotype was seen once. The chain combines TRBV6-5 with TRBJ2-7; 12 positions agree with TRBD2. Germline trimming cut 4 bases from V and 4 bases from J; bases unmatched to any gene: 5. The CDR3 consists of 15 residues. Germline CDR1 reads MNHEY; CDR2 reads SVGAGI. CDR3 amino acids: CASSFTSGGMYEQYF. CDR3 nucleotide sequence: TGTGCCAGCAGTTTCACTAGCGGGGGGATGTACGAGCAGTACTTC.

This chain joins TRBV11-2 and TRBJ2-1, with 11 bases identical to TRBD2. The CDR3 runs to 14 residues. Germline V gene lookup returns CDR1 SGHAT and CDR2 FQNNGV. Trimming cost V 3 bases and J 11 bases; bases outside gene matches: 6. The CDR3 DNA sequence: TGTGCCAGCAGCTTGTTACTAGCGGGAGTAAAGCAGTTCTTC. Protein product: CASSLLLAGVKQFF.

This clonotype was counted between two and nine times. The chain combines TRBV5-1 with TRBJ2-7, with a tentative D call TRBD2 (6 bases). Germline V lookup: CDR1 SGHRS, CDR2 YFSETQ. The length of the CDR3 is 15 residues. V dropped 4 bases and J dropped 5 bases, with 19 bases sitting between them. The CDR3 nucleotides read TGCGCCAGCAGCCCGACGGGAGTTGGGTTGGACGAGCAGTACTTC. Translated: CASSPTGVGLDEQYF.

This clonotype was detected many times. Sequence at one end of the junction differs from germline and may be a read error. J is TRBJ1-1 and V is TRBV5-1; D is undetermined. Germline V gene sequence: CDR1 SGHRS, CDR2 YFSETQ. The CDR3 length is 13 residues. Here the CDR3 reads CASSLVPNTEAFF. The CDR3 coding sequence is TGTGCCAGCAGTTTGGTGCCGAACACTGAAGCTTTCTTT.

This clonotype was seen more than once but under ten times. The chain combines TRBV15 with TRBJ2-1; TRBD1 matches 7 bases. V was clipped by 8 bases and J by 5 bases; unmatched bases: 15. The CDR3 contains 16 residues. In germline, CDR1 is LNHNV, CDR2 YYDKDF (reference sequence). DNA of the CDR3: TGTGCCACCGGAGGACAGGTGACCCGGATCGACAATGAGCAGTTCTTC. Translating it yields CATGGQVTRIDNEQFF.

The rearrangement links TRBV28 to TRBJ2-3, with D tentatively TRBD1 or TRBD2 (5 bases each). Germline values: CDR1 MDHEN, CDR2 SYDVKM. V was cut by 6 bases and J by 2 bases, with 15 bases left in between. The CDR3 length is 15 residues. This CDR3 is CASSQPGPNTDTQYF. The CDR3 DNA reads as TGTGCCAGCAGCCAACCGGGACCGAACACAGATACGCAGTATTTT.

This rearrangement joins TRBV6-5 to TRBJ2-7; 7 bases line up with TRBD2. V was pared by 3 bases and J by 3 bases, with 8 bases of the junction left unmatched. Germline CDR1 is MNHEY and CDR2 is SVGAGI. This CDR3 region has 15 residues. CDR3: CASSYGRASGYEQYF. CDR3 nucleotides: TGTGCCAGCAGTTATGGCAGAGCTAGCGGCTACGAGCAGTACTTC.

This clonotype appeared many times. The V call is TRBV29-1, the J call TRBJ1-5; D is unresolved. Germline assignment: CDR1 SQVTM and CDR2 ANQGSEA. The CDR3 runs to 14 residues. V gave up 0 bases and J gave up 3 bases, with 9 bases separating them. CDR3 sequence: CSVEDRAVNQPQHF. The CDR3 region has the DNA TGCAGCGTTGAAGATCGGGCGGTCAATCAGCCCCAGCATTTT.

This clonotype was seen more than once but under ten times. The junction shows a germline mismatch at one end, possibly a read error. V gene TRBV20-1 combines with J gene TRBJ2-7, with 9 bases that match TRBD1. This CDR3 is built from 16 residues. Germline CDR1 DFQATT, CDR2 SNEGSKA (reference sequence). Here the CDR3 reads CCARASGQGRGYEQYF. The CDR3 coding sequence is TGCTGTGCTAGAGCGTCGGGACAGGGAAGAGGGTACGAGCAGTACTTC.

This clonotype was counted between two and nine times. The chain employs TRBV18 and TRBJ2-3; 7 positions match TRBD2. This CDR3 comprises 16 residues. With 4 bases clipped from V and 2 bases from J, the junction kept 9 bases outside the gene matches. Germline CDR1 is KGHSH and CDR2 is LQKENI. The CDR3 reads CASSLYSGTNTDTQYF. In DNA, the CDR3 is TGTGCCAGCTCACTCTACAGCGGGACTAACACAGATACGCAGTATTTT.

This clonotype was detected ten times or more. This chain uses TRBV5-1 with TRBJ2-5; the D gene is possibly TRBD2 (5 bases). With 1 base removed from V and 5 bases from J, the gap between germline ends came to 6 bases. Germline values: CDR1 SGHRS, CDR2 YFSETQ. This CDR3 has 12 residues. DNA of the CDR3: TGCGCCAGCAGCTTGTCGGGGGAGACCCAGTACTTC. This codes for CASSLSGETQYF.

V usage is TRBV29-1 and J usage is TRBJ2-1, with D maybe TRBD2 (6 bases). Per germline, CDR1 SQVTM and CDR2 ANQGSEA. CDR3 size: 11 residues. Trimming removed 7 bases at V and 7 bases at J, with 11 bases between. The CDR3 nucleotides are TGCAGCGCCAACGGGGGTAATGAGCAGTTCTTC. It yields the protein CSANGGNEQFF.

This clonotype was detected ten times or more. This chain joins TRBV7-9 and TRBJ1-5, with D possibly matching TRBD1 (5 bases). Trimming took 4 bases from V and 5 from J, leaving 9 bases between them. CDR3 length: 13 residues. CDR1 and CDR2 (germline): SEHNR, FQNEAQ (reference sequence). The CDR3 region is CASSYQGDQPQHF. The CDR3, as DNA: TGTGCCAGCAGCTATCAGGGAGATCAGCCCCAGCATTTT.

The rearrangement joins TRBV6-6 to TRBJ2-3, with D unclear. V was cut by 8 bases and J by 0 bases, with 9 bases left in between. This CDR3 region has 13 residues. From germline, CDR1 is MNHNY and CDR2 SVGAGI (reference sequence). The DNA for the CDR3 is TGTGCCAGCGTACGAGACAGCACAGATACGCAGTATTTT. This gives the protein CASVRDSTDTQYF.

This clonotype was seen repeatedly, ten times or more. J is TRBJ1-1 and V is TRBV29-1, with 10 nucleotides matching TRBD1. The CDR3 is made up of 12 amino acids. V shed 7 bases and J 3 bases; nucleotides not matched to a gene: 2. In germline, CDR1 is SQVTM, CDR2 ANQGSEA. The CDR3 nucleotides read TGCAGCGGGACAGGGGGGTACACTGAAGCTTTCTTT. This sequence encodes CSGTGGYTEAFF.